The clone carrying this T cell receptor (beta chain) appeared a few times. Antigen unknown. This sequence may be a read error, since a much larger clone differs from it by one base. The data belong to a study of blood T cells in healthy people across ages. Germline V CDR1 and CDR2: SGDLS, YYNGEE. The CDR3 is made up of 10 amino acids. Whole-study findings and limits: Lack of knowledge of donor CMV status possibly confounded expanded clonotype changes.

Ranging in age from about 6 to 95, the donors were healthy Caucasian individuals from Russia. Total RNA extracted from each sample amounted to at least 5 micrograms. Using a J-beta primer mix together with a sample-barcoded 5' primer, a second PCR was run for about 6 to 11 cycles. TCRdb itself ran the 5' RACE reads through MiXCR, one entry per CDR3 protein. Of 1.5 million to 2 million distinct CDR3 sequences in the sample, about two fifths were seen once. V gene TRBV9 combines with J gene TRBJ2-4; D possibly uses TRBD1 or TRBD2 (5 bases each). Judging by the DNA end, TRBJ2-7 fits better; the J call may be wrong. Specimen: blood. The origin of this receptor is a human donor in good health. CDR3 loop: CASGDHEQYF. Written as DNA, the CDR3 is TGTGCCAGCGGGGACCACGAGCAGTACTTC.